The rows below give T cell receptor beta chains drawn from one sample of a study of T cells after yellow fever vaccination. Using its own MiXCR run on the 5' RACE reads, TCRdb lists one record per CDR3 protein. In the table there are approximately 300,000 distinct CDR3 sequences, around a tenth of which are singletons. The material sequenced was CD4+ T cells sorted from PBMCs, taken 45 days after the yellow fever booster vaccination. The receptors derive from a man aged 18 to 30 who received the YFV17D yellow fever vaccine. Both conserved end residues are part of each CDR3. D genes are given only for firm matches. A clone size is listed for some rows: how often the clone was seen (once, few, many), or a class if it is expanded.

J	size	length	V	D	DNA	CDR3
TRBJ2-3	many	16	TRBV7-9	TRBD2	TGTGCCAGCAGTCGGACTAGCGGGGTGAGCACAGATACGCAGTATTTT	CASSRTSGVSTDTQYF
TRBJ1-1	many	13	TRBV20-1	NA	TGCAGTGCTCCGGGGGCGTGGAACACTGAAGCTTTCTTT	CSAPGAWNTEAFF
TRBJ2-7	many	14	TRBV12-3/TRBV12-4	NA	TGTGCCAGCAGTTTCAGGCCCTTGGACTACGAGCAGTACTTC	CASSFRPLDYEQYF
TRBJ2-7	few	9	TRBV6-2/TRBV6-3	NA	TGTGCCGGCAACCACGAGCAGTACTTC	CAGNHEQYF
TRBJ1-1	few	13	TRBV29-1	NA	TGCAGCGTCGTTACCTGGGACCGGGCTGAAGCTTTCTTT	CSVVTWDRAEAFF
TRBJ2-7	NA	14	TRBV6-1	NA	TGTGCCAGCAGTGGCTATAATGGGGGGTACGAGCAGTACTTC	CASSGYNGGYEQYF
TRBJ2-1	NA	17	TRBV7-2	TRBD2	TGTGCCAGCAGCTGGAGGTCCGGGACTAGCGGGTACAATGAGCAGTTCTTC	CASSWRSGTSGYNEQFF
TRBJ1-2	NA	13	TRBV2	NA	TGTGCCAGCATTTCGGACCGGGCGTCTGGCTACACCTTC	CASISDRASGYTF
TRBJ2-1	few	11	TRBV3-1	NA	TGTGCCAGCAGCACTGAGAAGGAGCAGTTCTTC	CASSTEKEQFF
TRBJ2-1	few	19	TRBV12-3/TRBV12-4	TRBD1	TGTGCCAGCAGCCCCGTCCCGGGACAGGGACAGAGCTCCTACAATGAGCAGTTCTTC	CASSPVPGQGQSSYNEQFF
TRBJ1-3	few	18	TRBV5-1	NA	TGCGCCAGCAGCGCGAGTTCATGGGGGGCTGTCTCTGGAAACACCATATATTTT	CASSASSWGAVSGNTIYF
TRBJ2-4	many	16	TRBV4-3	TRBD1	TGCGCCAGCAGCCAAGTCCCGACAGGGGCCAAAAACATTCAGTACTTC	CASSQVPTGAKNIQYF
TRBJ2-7	NA	12	TRBV6-6	TRBD1	TGTGCCAGCAGTCAACCGGGACAGGTCTTTATCTTC	CASSQPGQVFIF
TRBJ1-1	many	13	TRBV7-9	TRBD1	TGTGCCAGCAGTCATGACAGGGTAACTGAAGCTTTCTTT	CASSHDRVTEAFF
TRBJ2-1	few	14	TRBV20-1	TRBD2	TGCAGTGCTAGACTAGCGGGGACCTACAATGAGCAGTTCTTC	CSARLAGTYNEQFF
TRBJ1-4	NA	15	TRBV2	NA	TGTGCCAGCAGTGAAGCTGGACGGGGCTGGGGAGAACTGTTTTTT	CASSEAGRGWGELFF
TRBJ2-1	few	14	TRBV5-5	NA	TGTGCCAGCAGCTTAGAAAGCGGGTACAATGAGCAGTTCTTC	CASSLESGYNEQFF
TRBJ2-2	NA	15	TRBV5-6	NA	TGTGCCAGCAGCTTGGGCAGGACGAGGACCGGGGAGCTGTTTTTT	CASSLGRTRTGELFF
TRBJ1-1	few	17	TRBV12-3/TRBV12-4	NA	TGTGCCAGCAGTTTAACCCCTAGGATGCGAATTAACACTGAAGCTTTCTTT	CASSLTPRMRINTEAFF
TRBJ2-5	NA	15	TRBV4-1	NA	TGCGCCAGCAGCCAAGGGGACTGGAGGGGGGGGACCCAGTACTTC	CASSQGDWRGGTQYF
TRBJ1-6	NA	18	TRBV7-2	TRBD1	TGTGCCAGCAGCCAGACCGGGACAGGGTCCGGTTATAATTCACCCCTCCACTTT	CASSQTGTGSGYNSPLHF
TRBJ2-3	NA	15	TRBV20-1	NA	TGCAGTGCTAGACGGGGGATCCCAGGAGCAGATACGCAGTATTTT	CSARRGIPGADTQYF
TRBJ2-3	few	15	TRBV7-6	TRBD1	TGTGCCAGCAGCTTAAGTGGACAGGGGTCCGCCACGCAGTATTTT	CASSLSGQGSATQYF
TRBJ2-7	NA	13	TRBV20-1	NA	TGCAGTGCTAGGGGCGGGGAATCCTACGAGCAGTACTTC	CSARGGESYEQYF
TRBJ2-2	NA	12	TRBV20-1	NA	TGCAGTGTTCGCCGCTACACCGGGGAGCTGTTTTTT	CSVRRYTGELFF
TRBJ2-3	NA	14	TRBV30	TRBD2	TGTGCCTGGAGACTAGCGGGGGGCACAGATACGCAGTATTTT	CAWRLAGGTDTQYF
TRBJ2-3	many	12	TRBV12-5	NA	TGTGCTAGTGGTAAACGCACAGATACGCAGTATTTT	CASGKRTDTQYF
TRBJ1-1	NA	14	TRBV7-8	NA	TGTGCCAGCAGCTTATTTAGTGGGAACACTGAAGCTTTCTTT	CASSLFSGNTEAFF
TRBJ1-1	once	13	TRBV7-9	NA	TGTGCCAGCAGCTCCGACAGGATCGCTGAAGCTTTCTTT	CASSSDRIAEAFF
TRBJ1-2	NA	13	TRBV7-2	NA	TGTGCCAGCATCAGGGAACTTCCCAGTGGCTACACCTTC	CASIRELPSGYTF
TRBJ2-1	few	14	TRBV7-8	TRBD2	TGTGCCAGCAGACTAGCGGGGGGGCGTAATGAGCAGTTCTTC	CASRLAGGRNEQFF
TRBJ1-6	NA	12	TRBV6-5	NA	TGTGCCAGCAGTTACTCGGGCAGGGAACTCCATTTT	CASSYSGRELHF
TRBJ2-1	NA	13	TRBV7-2	TRBD1	TGTGCCAGCAGCTTTACAGGGGCCAATGAGCAGTTCTTC	CASSFTGANEQFF
TRBJ1-4	NA	14	TRBV5-1	NA	TGCGCCAGCAGCCACGACGAGGGGCGAAAAAAACTGTTTTTT	CASSHDEGRKKLFF
TRBJ1-1	NA	13	TRBV6-6	NA	TGTGCCAGCATCTATCCTAGGGGTCTTGAAGCTTTCTTT	CASIYPRGLEAFF
TRBJ2-7	many	13	TRBV29-1	TRBD1	TGCAGCGTCGGGACAGGTACAACCCACGAGCAGTACTTC	CSVGTGTTHEQYF
TRBJ2-7	many	14	TRBV19	NA	TGTGCCACCAGCCGGGCCGACCTCCCACTCGAGCAGTACTTC	CATSRADLPLEQYF
TRBJ1-6	few	19	TRBV20-1	TRBD1	TGCAGTGCGACCGGGGTGGGACAGGGGTTATTTGGACCAAATTCACCCCTCCACTTT	CSATGVGQGLFGPNSPLHF
TRBJ1-2	few	14	TRBV27	TRBD1	TGTGCCAGCACCGGGACAGGGAGGAACTATGGCTACACCTTC	CASTGTGRNYGYTF
TRBJ2-5	few	16	TRBV9	TRBD1	TGTGCCAGCAGCCCTCCGACAGGGGGGCTACAAGAGACCCAGTACTTC	CASSPPTGGLQETQYF
TRBJ2-3	NA	13	TRBV6-2/TRBV6-3	NA	TGTGCCAGCAGTTACTGGGAGACAGATACGCAGTATTTT	CASSYWETDTQYF
TRBJ1-4	NA	15	TRBV9	NA	TGTGCCAGCAGCGAGAGTGGGGGGCTTAATGAAAAACTGTTTTTT	CASSESGGLNEKLFF
TRBJ2-3	few	17	TRBV9	TRBD2	TGTGCCAGCAGCGTAGGGGCTAGCGGGGTGAACACAGATACGCAGTATTTT	CASSVGASGVNTDTQYF
TRBJ2-7	NA	16	TRBV20-1	NA	TGCAGTGCGAGGGCTACTCTCGGGGGTCCCCAACTCGAGCAGTACTTC	CSARATLGGPQLEQYF
TRBJ2-1	NA	13	TRBV7-2	NA	TGTGCCAGCAGCTTTAACACGTACAATGAGCAGTTCTTC	CASSFNTYNEQFF
TRBJ2-2	NA	14	TRBV4-3	NA	TGCGCCAGCAGCCAAGATGTCGGCACCGGGGAGCTGTTTTTT	CASSQDVGTGELFF
TRBJ2-3	many	18	TRBV28	TRBD1	TGTGCCAGCAGTTCTCCGGGACAGGGATCTCCGGGGGCAGATACGCAGTATTTT	CASSSPGQGSPGADTQYF
TRBJ1-3	few	15	TRBV14	NA	TGTGCCAGCAGCCAACGGGGGAGCTCTGGAAACACCATATATTTT	CASSQRGSSGNTIYF